The 17 T cell receptor beta chains in this list originate from one sample, sequenced in a study of patients and donors after allogeneic stem cell transplantation. TCRdb fed the RT-PCR reads into MiXCR, producing one record per CDR3 protein. Of about a million distinct CDR3 sequences in the sample, approximately 19% are singletons; the top ten hold roughly 6.4%. The sequenced material came from blood, either unsorted or a sorted T cell fraction (not recorded which). These TCRs come from a human donor who was either an allogeneic HSCT recipient or a stem cell or donor lymphocyte infusion donor (not recorded which). It is not recorded whose cells these are; they may come from a transplant donor.

The rearrangement uses TRBV6-7 and TRBJ1-6, with a tentative D call TRBD1 (6 bases). TRBV6-7 is given ORF status, its function remaining uncertain. V was clipped by 7 bases and J by 9 bases, with 10 bases between them. The CDR3 is 12 residues long. CDR3 amino acids: CASKQGFSPLHF. CDR3 nucleotides: TGTGCCAGCAAACAGGGTTTTTCACCCCTCCACTTT.

This chain uses TRBV9 with TRBJ1-2, with unresolved D. This CDR3 has 14 residues. Trimming cost V 7 bases and J 7 bases, with 20 bases left between them. From germline, CDR1 is SGDLS and CDR2 YYNGEE. Here the CDR3 reads CASGDLSSRTGYTF. In DNA, the CDR3 is TGTGCCAGCGGGGATCTAAGCAGTCGGACTGGCTACACCTTC.

V and J are TRBV4-1 and TRBJ2-1; D gene uncertain. V lost 0 bases and J 4 bases, leaving 13 bases between the germline ends. This CDR3 has 16 residues. Germline V gives CDR1 MGHRA, CDR2 YSYEKL. The CDR3 DNA reads TGCGCCAGCAGCCAAGATTCGGCTAGTAATTACAATGAGCAGTTCTTC. Its translation is CASSQDSASNYNEQFF.

This clonotype came up a few times. This rearrangement joins TRBV12-3 or TRBV12-4 to TRBJ2-7; perhaps TRBD1 as D (7 bases). There are 15 residues in the CDR3. V lost 5 bases and J lost 1, with 15 bases in between. The chain's CDR3 is CASSPTGEVSYEQYF. Written as DNA, the CDR3 is TGTGCCAGCAGTCCTACAGGGGAGGTTTCCTACGAGCAGTACTTC.

V gene TRBV20-1 combines with J gene TRBJ1-5; 9 bases are shared with TRBD1. The junction had 2 bases not matched to a gene; V was cut back by 4 bases and J by 4 bases. CDR3 length: 13 amino acids. In germline, CDR1 is DFQATT, CDR2 SNEGSKA (reference sequence). The CDR3 sequence is CSAKQGANQPQHF. In nucleotides, the CDR3 is TGCAGTGCTAAACAGGGGGCGAATCAGCCCCAGCATTTT.

This clonotype was recorded once. The chain has TRBV7-9 and TRBJ1-6; D may be TRBD1 (5 bases). Germline CDR1 is SEHNR and CDR2 is FQNEAQ (reference sequence). This CDR3 has 15 residues. V lost 4 bases and J 7 bases, leaving 14 bases between the germline ends. As DNA, the CDR3 is TGTGCCAGCAGCTCGTCAACAGGCCGAAATTCACCCCTCCACTTT. Translated, it gives CASSSSTGRNSPLHF.

This clonotype was counted a few times. The V and J genes are TRBV24-1 and TRBJ2-5, with a weak D call TRBD2 (5 bases). V dropped 5 bases and J dropped 2 bases, with 14 bases sitting between them. Per the germline V gene, CDR1 is KGHDR and CDR2 is SFDVKD. The CDR3 sequence is 15 residues long. The CDR3, as DNA: TGTGCCACCAGTGGGGAACCCGGGGTGCAAGAGACCCAGTACTTC. This encodes CATSGEPGVQETQYF.

The CDR3 DNA is TGTGCCATCAGTAGACAGGTCACAGATACGCAGTATTTT. Amino acid sequence: CAISRQVTDTQYF. The rearrangement links TRBV10-3 to TRBJ2-3; TRBD1 might be the D (6 bases). CDR3 size: 13 residues. CDR1 and CDR2 from the germline V gene are ENHRY and SYGVKD. Trimming removed 5 bases at V and 2 bases at J, with 8 bases between.

This clonotype was seen more than once but under ten times. The chain joins TRBV3-1 to TRBJ2-5; tentative D call: TRBD1 (6 bases). The CDR3 sequence is 12 residues long. V was clipped by 6 bases and J by 5 bases, with 10 bases between them. CDR1 is LGHDT and CDR2 is YNNKEL in the germline V gene (reference sequence). The chain's CDR3 is CASSQGSETQYF. The DNA of the CDR3 is TGTGCCAGCAGTCAGGGGAGCGAGACCCAGTACTTC.

The chain recombines TRBV20-1 with TRBJ2-1, with 7 bases matching TRBD2. Germline CDR1 reads DFQATT; CDR2 reads SNEGSKA (reference sequence). V lost 6 bases and J lost 0; bases outside the gene matches: 20. There are 19 residues in the CDR3. The CDR3 nucleotides are TGCAGTGCCCCCATGGGCGGGAGCCCCGTTTTAAGCTCCTACAATGAGCAGTTCTTC. It encodes CSAPMGGSPVLSSYNEQFF.

This clonotype was detected only a few times. V is TRBV28 and J is TRBJ2-7; D not certain. Trimming took 5 bases from V and 4 from J, leaving 15 bases between them. The CDR3 runs to 14 residues. The germline gives CDR1 MDHEN, CDR2 SYDVKM. The CDR3 protein is CASSPLTRRYEQYF. As DNA, the CDR3 is TGTGCCAGCAGTCCACTGACGCGGAGATACGAGCAGTACTTC.

V and J are TRBV10-3 and TRBJ1-2, with a tentative D call TRBD1 (6 bases). CDR1 is ENHRY and CDR2 is SYGVKD in the germline V gene. V shed 4 bases and J shed 8 bases, with 20 bases lying between them. The CDR3 has 15 amino acids. This CDR3 reads CAISGSGGRLSGYTF. In DNA form, the CDR3 reads TGTGCCATCAGTGGTTCGGGGGGGCGTTTGTCCGGCTACACCTTC.

The chain carries TRBV7-6 and TRBJ2-3, with 10 nucleotides matching TRBD1. V was pared by 0 bases and J by 2 bases, with 5 bases of the junction left unmatched. This CDR3 region has 17 residues. CDR1 SGHVS and CDR2 FNYEAQ come from the germline V gene. The CDR3 is CASSLARDRGFTDTQYF. The CDR3 DNA is TGTGCCAGCAGCTTAGCGCGGGACAGGGGATTCACAGATACGCAGTATTTT.

This clonotype was seen a few times. The chain is built from TRBV5-1 and TRBJ2-1; 14 bases fit TRBD2. The CDR3 contains 17 residues. Germline values: CDR1 SGHRS, CDR2 YFSETQ. V dropped 3 bases and J dropped 5; count of bases not matched to a gene: 7. CDR3 loop: CASSWNLGLAGDNEQFF. CDR3 DNA: TGCGCCAGCAGCTGGAACTTGGGACTAGCGGGGGACAATGAGCAGTTCTTC. Full variable domain (rest looked up from reference TRBV5-1 and TRBJ2-1): KAGVTQTPRYLIKTRGQQVTLSCSPISGHRSVSWYQQTPGQGLQFLFEYFSETQRNKGNFPGRFSGRQFSNSRSEMNVSTLELGDSALYLCASSWNLGLAGDNEQFFGPGTRLTVL.

The chain employs TRBV7-6 and TRBJ1-2; TRBD1 matches at 12 bases. Germline assignment: CDR1 SGHVS and CDR2 FNYEAQ. V shed 4 bases and J 11 bases; nucleotides not matched to a gene: 8. The CDR3 contains 14 residues. The CDR3, as DNA: TGTGCCAGCAGCTGGGTAGGGACAGGGGGCGAGTACACCTTC. It is translated as CASSWVGTGGEYTF.

This clonotype was recorded a few times. CDR3 sequence: CSAHSTETMGYTF. The CDR3 nucleotides are TGCAGTGCTCACTCGACAGAAACTATGGGCTACACCTTC. The chain links TRBV20-1 to TRBJ1-2, with D tentatively TRBD1 (5 bases). Germline V CDR1 and CDR2: DFQATT, SNEGSKA (reference sequence). CDR3 length: 13 residues. The V end was cut by 5 bases, the J end by 8 bases, with 18 bases between.

Comment on this clonotype: An end of the junction differs from the germline gene, which may be a read error. CDR3 sequence: CASTIQSGANVLTF. The CDR3, as DNA: TGTGCCAGTACTATACAATCTGGGGCCAACGTCCTGACTTTC. V usage is TRBV19 and J usage is TRBJ2-6; D gene unclear. CDR1 and CDR2 from the germline V gene are LNHDA and SQIVND (reference sequence). The CDR3 is 14 amino acids.